Included here is one T cell receptor beta chain sequence, with context. Its antigen is not yet known. Base qualities are not at hand, and no much larger clone is one base apart. These data belong to a study of T cells after yellow fever vaccination (dated by TCRdb to about 2019). For the wider study: The SMART-Seq v4 Ultra Low Input RNA kit was used to prepare libraries from fractions with low cell numbers. Two healthy male donors, one aged 18 to 30 and one aged 30 to 40 years, made up the cohort. Blood was drawn at multiple timepoints before and after primary and secondary immunization, with bulk PBMC replicates and cell subsets isolated. Bulk TCR alpha and beta repertoires were sequenced longitudinally to track T-cell clones before and after primary and booster YFV17D yellow fever vaccination. The investigation overall reported the following: Compared with the primary T-cell response, the secondary T-cell response was faster but weaker, reaching its peak on day 5 rather than on day 15. The study included only a couple of donors, which limits how far the findings can be generalized. Most clones expanded after primary vaccination were re-detected after the booster (around 96% of CD4 and around 88% of CD8), suggesting broad memory maintenance. Computational filtering was required because FACS-sorted repertoires could contain abundant contaminating clonotypes from the bulk population. A small share of clonotypes was detected in both CD4 and CD8 compartments, with the overlap likely arising from convergent recombination.

V loses 4 bases of germline sequence and J loses 3 bases, and the interval between the two ends is 15 bases. CDR1 and CDR2 were assigned from the germline V gene as LGHNA and YSLEER. Spanning cysteine to phenylalanine, the CDR3 consists of 15 amino acids. CDR3 DNA is the only sequence kept; it has 45 bases, read in frame from the first base. TCR cDNA was synthesized by 5'RACE template switching, through which a universal primer site and unique molecular identifiers were introduced. cDNA synthesis was primed from both the TCR alpha and TCR beta constant segments. Two PCR steps were used to amplify libraries, with sample barcodes and sequencing adapters being added in the second step. Sequencing of libraries was performed on Illumina HiSeq 2500 (2x100 bp) or NovaSeq (2x150 bp). Under the source paper's analysis protocol: Reads were demultiplexed and collapsed into UMI consensus sequences with MIGEC, and V(D)J alignment was performed with MiXCR. Vaccine-responding clonotypes were identified with edgeR using replicate PBMC samples, with FDR below 0.01 and a log2 fold change above 5 up to day 15 being required. CD4 or CD8 identity was assigned to each bulk clonotype according to whether the clonotype was present at higher abundance in the sequenced CD4 repertoire or the sequenced CD8 repertoire. The raw public data were reprocessed by TCRdb itself: fastp quality trimming at Q25, MiXCR clonotype calling, in-frame beta chains only. Rows with a matching CDR3 protein are joined into one entry that keeps the most common DNA and genes. What appears here as the V and J calls and clone size reflects TCRdb's work, not the paper's. This sample has about 400,000 distinct CDR3 sequences in its table, and under 7.5% of those were observed once. The leading ten clones occupy over 14% of the sample.

The treatment or condition label here, explained by the study, means: live attenuated yellow fever vaccine strain. At each blood-draw timepoint, two biological replicates of bulk PBMCs were obtained. PBMCs were isolated from peripheral blood using a standard Ficoll-Paque protocol. RNA was extracted with TriZol from bulk PBMCs, CD4 and CD8 fractions, and dextramer-positive and dextramer-negative fractions. The sample consisted of PBMCs, taken 5 days after the yellow fever booster vaccination. The clonotype comes from a man younger than 40 who received the YFV17D yellow fever vaccine. Recombination joined TRBV4-3 with TRBJ1-2; tentative D gene TRBD1, with 5 bases matching. This receptor carries the CDR3 CASSPQLGTDYGYTF. The DNA is TGCGCCAGCAGCCCCCAACTAGGGACGGACTATGGCTACACCTTC.